This TCR beta chain was captured by sequencing in a study of neurological immune-mediated disorders. Study-level information: Multiple sclerosis patients (n of about 34) included 31 with relapsing-remitting and 3 with secondary progressive disease.

Trimming took off 5 bases at V and 4 bases at J, with 6 bases between the two ends. Germline CDR1 and CDR2: DFQATT and SNEGSKA (reference sequence). The CDR3 covers 11 residues. Study-wide results and caveats: The expanded clones of different subjects shared no CDR3 amino acid sequences (suggesting private repertoires in all groups).

With 10-nucleotide random UMIs, 5'RACE was used to make the cDNA. TCRdb called the 5' RACE reads again in MiXCR, with one record for every CDR3 protein. The sample lists more than 15,000 distinct CDR3 sequences, over 2.5% occurring once. A total of 2 million PBMCs stored at -80 degrees C provided the unsorted libraries. As for this clonotype: Antigen unknown.

This clonotype was obtained from a woman between 18 and 30 years old with multiple sclerosis. The V gene is TRBV20-1, the J gene TRBJ2-1; D unclear. The material sequenced was PBMCs. The CDR3 spells CSAGSYNEQFF. The DNA of the CDR3 is TGCAGTGCTGGAAGTTACAATGAGCAGTTCTTC.